This T cell receptor beta chain is from a study of CD8 T cells in ankylosing spondylitis. General study findings and limits: Disease-associated clones were reportedly significantly overrepresented in matched ankylosing spondylitis synovial fluid.

Each CDR3 protein gets one entry after TCRdb re-called the 5' RACE reads with MiXCR. The repertoire has around 340,000 distinct CDR3 sequences, about 15% of them found once; the top ten carry 1.1%. V lost 0 bases, J lost 6 bases, and 7 bases lay in between. The CDR3 consists of 12 residues. In germline, CDR1 is SGHRS, CDR2 YFSETQ. This clonotype was counted between two and nine times. Antigen: not known. Sequenced input: blood, either unsorted or a sorted T cell fraction (not recorded which). The source of this sequence is a male donor with ankylosing spondylitis or in good health (not recorded which). The chain has TRBV5-1 and TRBJ2-7; no definite D call. The CDR3 protein is CASSLDLFEQYF. DNA of the CDR3: TGCGCCAGCAGCTTGGACTTATTCGAGCAGTACTTC. Based on the CDR3 plus reference TRBV5-1 and TRBJ2-7, the full variable domain is KAGVTQTPRYLIKTRGQQVTLSCSPISGHRSVSWYQQTPGQGLQFLFEYFSETQRNKGNFPGRFSGRQFSNSRSEMNVSTLELGDSALYLCASSLDLFEQYFGPGTRLTVT.